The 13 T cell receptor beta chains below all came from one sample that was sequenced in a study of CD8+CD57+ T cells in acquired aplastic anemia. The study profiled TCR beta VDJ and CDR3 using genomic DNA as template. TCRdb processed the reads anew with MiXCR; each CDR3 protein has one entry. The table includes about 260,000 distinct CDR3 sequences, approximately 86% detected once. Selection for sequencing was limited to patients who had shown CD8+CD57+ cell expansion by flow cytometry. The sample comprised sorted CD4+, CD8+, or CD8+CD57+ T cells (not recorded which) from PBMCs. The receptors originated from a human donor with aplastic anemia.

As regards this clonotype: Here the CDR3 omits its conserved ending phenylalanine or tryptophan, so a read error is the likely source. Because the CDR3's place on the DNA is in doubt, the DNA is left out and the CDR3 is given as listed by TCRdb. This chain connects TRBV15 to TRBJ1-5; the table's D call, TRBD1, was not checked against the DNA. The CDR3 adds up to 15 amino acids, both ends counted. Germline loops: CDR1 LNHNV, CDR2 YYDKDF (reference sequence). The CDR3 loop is CATSRGREHETQYFC.

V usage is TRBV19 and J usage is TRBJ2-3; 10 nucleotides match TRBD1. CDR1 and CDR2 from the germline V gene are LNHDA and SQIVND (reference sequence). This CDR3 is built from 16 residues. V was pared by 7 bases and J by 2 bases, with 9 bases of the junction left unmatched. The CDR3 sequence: CASNLGTGDHTDTQYF. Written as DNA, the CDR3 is TGTGCCAGTAACCTCGGGACAGGGGATCACACAGATACGCAGTATTTT.

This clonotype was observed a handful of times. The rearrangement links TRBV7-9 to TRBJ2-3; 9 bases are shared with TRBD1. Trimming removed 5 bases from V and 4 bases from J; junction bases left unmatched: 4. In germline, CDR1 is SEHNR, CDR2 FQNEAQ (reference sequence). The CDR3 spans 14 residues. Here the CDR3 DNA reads TGTGCCAGCAGCCAAGGGACAGGGTCAGATACGCAGTATTTT. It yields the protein CASSQGTGSDTQYF.

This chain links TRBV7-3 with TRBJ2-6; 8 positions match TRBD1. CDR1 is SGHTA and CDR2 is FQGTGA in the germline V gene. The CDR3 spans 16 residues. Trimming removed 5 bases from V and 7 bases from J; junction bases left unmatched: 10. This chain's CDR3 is CASSPGGSGDANVLTF. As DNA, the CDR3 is TGTGCCAGCAGCCCAGGGGGCAGCGGCGACGCCAACGTCCTGACTTTC.

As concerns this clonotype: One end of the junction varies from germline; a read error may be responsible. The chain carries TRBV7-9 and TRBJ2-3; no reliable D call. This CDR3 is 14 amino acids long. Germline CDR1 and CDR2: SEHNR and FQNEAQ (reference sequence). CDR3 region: CASSVGRSSGSKYF. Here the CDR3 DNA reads TGCGCCAGCAGCGTAGGGCGCAGTTCAGGTTCGAAGTATTTT.

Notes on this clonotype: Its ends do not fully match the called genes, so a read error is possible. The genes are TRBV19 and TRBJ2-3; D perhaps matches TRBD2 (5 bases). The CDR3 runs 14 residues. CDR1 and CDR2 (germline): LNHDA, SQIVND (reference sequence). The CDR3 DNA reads TGTGCCAGCAGCTTTGCGGGCGGTCGCTATACGGAGTATTTT. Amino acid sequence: CASSFAGGRYTEYF.

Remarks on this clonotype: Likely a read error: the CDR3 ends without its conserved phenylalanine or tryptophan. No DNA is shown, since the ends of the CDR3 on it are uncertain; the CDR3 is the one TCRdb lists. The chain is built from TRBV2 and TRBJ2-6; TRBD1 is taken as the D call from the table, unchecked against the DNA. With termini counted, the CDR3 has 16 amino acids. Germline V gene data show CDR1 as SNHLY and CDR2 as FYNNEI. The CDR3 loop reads CASSVAGSHEQYFGPG.

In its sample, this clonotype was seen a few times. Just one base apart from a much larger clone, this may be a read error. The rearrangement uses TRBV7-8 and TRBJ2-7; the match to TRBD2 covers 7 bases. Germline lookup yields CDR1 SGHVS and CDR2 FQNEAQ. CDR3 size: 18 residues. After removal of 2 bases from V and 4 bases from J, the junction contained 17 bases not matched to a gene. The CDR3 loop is CASSLPGGADTQYYEQYV. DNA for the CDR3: TGTGCCAGCAGCTTACCGGGAGGTGCCGATACGCAGTATTACGAGCAGTACGTC.

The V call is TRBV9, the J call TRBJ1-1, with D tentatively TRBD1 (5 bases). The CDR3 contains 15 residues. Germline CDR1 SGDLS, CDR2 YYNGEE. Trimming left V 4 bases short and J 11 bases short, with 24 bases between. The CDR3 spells CASSWDGGGGYTAFF. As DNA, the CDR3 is TGTGCCAGCAGCTGGGATGGGGGAGGTGGCTACACCGCTTTCTTT.

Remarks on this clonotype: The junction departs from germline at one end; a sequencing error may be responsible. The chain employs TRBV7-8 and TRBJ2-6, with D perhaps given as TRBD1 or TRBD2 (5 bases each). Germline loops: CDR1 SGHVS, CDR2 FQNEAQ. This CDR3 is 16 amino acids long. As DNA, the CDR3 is TGTGCCAGCAGCTTTGATCCAGACGGGGCGGCCCACGTCCTGACTTTC. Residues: CASSFDPDGAAHVLTF.

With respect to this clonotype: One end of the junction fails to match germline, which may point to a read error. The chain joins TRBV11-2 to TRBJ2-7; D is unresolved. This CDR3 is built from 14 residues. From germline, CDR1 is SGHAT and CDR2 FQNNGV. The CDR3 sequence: CATSWGGLSYEQYF. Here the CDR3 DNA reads TGTGCCACCAGCTGGGGTGGCCTATCCTACGAGCAGTACTTC.

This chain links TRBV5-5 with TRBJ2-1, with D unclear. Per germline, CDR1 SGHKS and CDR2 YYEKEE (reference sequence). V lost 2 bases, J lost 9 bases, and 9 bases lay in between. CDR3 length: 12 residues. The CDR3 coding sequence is TGTGCCAGCAGCTTTAGTTTCGCTGAGCAGTTCTTC. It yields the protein CASSFSFAEQFF. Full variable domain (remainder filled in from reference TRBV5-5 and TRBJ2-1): DAGVTQSPTHLIKTRGQQVTLRCSPISGHKSVSWYQQVLGQGPQFIFQYYEKEERGRGNFPDRFSARQFPNYSSELNVNALLLGDSALYLCASSFSFAEQFFGPGTRLTVL.

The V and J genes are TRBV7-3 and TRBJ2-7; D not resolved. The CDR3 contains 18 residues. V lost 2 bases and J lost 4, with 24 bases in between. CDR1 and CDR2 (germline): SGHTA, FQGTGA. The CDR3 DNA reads TGTGCCAGCAGCTTACCGGCAGGTCCCGAAGCGCATTATTACGAGCAGTACGTC. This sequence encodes CASSLPAGPEAHYYEQYV.